The 21 T cell receptor beta chains below come from one sample, sequenced in a study of T cells in Graves' hyperthyroidism and ophthalmopathy. Amplification of TCR beta CDR3 regions was performed using RNA transcripts as template. A set of HTBI primers served as the primers for a first-round RT-PCR of the TCR CDR3. TCRdb re-derived calls from the multiplex PCR reads in MiXCR, one entry per CDR3 protein. This sample has some 620,000 distinct CDR3 sequences; around 15% occur once, and the top ten carry around 3.9%. Sequencing was performed on blood. Receptors were obtained from a woman aged 25-40 years with Graves' hyperthyroidism.

In this sample, this clonotype turned up once. The genes are TRBV15 and TRBJ2-7, with a weak D call TRBD2 (6 bases). Trimming stripped 3 bases from V and 7 bases from J, with 16 bases between. Germline values: CDR1 LNHNV, CDR2 YYDKDF (reference sequence). The CDR3 extends over 14 amino acids. The CDR3 loop reads CATSRVEGPREQYF. CDR3 DNA sequence: TGTGCCACCAGCAGGGTGGAGGGCCCGAGGGAGCAGTACTTC.

This clonotype has ten or more counts. This chain links TRBV3-1 with TRBJ2-3, with 8 bases lining up with TRBD2. Germline V gene sequence: CDR1 LGHDT, CDR2 YNNKEL (reference sequence). Losses at the gene ends were 0 bases for V and 6 bases for J; bases not matched to a gene: 5. The CDR3 contains 15 residues. CDR3 in amino acids: CASSQEGLEGDTQYF. The CDR3 DNA reads TGTGCCAGCAGCCAAGAGGGACTAGAAGGGGATACGCAGTATTTT.

Ten or more counts support this clonotype. The chain uses TRBV29-1 and TRBJ2-7; 9 bases agree with TRBD1. J was trimmed by 1 base and V by 4 bases; bases with no gene match: 5. The germline CDR1 and CDR2 sequences are SQVTM and ANQGSEA. The CDR3 totals 14 residues. CDR3 DNA sequence: TGCAGCGTTGCACCGGGACAGGGTTCCTACGAGCAGTACTTC. This encodes CSVAPGQGSYEQYF.

In this sample, this clonotype turned up many times. The chain uses TRBV11-2 and TRBJ1-5, with D perhaps matching TRBD1 (6 bases). This CDR3 is built from 13 residues. Germline V gene data show CDR1 as SGHAT and CDR2 as FQNNGV. The V gene lost 3 bases and the J gene lost 4 bases, with 7 bases spanning the gap. DNA for the CDR3: TGTGCCAGCAGCTTGGGGACAAATCAGCCCCAGCATTTT. This codes for CASSLGTNQPQHF.

This clonotype has a count of ten or more. The V call is TRBV2, the J call TRBJ2-1, with a tentative D call TRBD2 (5 bases). The germline CDR1 and CDR2 sequences are SNHLY and FYNNEI. Trimming took off 7 bases at V and 0 bases at J, with 10 bases between the two ends. The CDR3 has 14 residues. The CDR3 reads CASMLGSSYNEQFF. The CDR3 coding sequence is TGTGCCAGCATGTTAGGGAGCTCCTACAATGAGCAGTTCTTC. Using reference TRBV2 and TRBJ2-1 for the parts outside the CDR3, the full variable domain is EPEVTQTPSHQVTQMGQEVILRCVPISNHLYFYWYRQILGQKVEFLVSFYNNEISEKSEIFDDQFSVERPDGSNFTLKIRSTKLEDSAMYFCASMLGSSYNEQFFGPGTRLTVL.

The chain has TRBV7-2 and TRBJ1-5; D might be TRBD1 (5 bases). V was clipped by 5 bases and J by 8 bases, with 13 bases between them. CDR1 SGHTA and CDR2 FQGNSA come from the germline V gene. This CDR3 has 13 residues. The CDR3 sequence is CASSPFGAEPQHF. As DNA, the CDR3 is TGTGCCAGCAGCCCATTTGGGGCGGAGCCCCAGCATTTT.

This clonotype was seen at least ten times. The rearrangement uses TRBV7-2 and TRBJ1-6, with D tentatively TRBD1 (5 bases). The germline gives CDR1 SGHTA, CDR2 FQGNSA. The V and J ends lost 1 base and 11 bases respectively, with 9 bases between them. The CDR3 sequence is 13 residues long. This chain's CDR3 is CASSLGGGAPLHF. In nucleotides, the CDR3 is TGTGCCAGCAGCTTAGGGGGAGGGGCACCCCTCCACTTT.

This clonotype was observed a handful of times. V gene TRBV7-2 combines with J gene TRBJ1-5; 10 bases match TRBD1. CDR1 and CDR2 (germline): SGHTA, FQGNSA. V lost 1 base to trimming and J lost 5 bases; unmatched junction nucleotides: 2. The CDR3 sequence is 15 residues long. Here the CDR3 DNA reads TGTGCCAGCAGCTTAGGACAGGGGGCGCATCAGCCCCAGCATTTT. Protein: CASSLGQGAHQPQHF.

Details on this clonotype: One junction end disagrees with the germline gene, perhaps due to a read error. The chain employs TRBV27 and TRBJ2-7, with unresolved D. This CDR3 has 13 residues. The germline V gene encodes CDR1 MNHEY and CDR2 SMNVEV (reference sequence). The CDR3 sequence is CACSPEASYEQYF. CDR3 nucleotide sequence: TGTGCCTGCAGTCCCGAAGCATCATACGAGCAGTACTTC.

The gene calls are TRBV20-1 and TRBJ2-3; 10 bases are shared with TRBD2. CDR1 is DFQATT, CDR2 SNEGSKA, per germline (reference sequence). The CDR3 is 15 amino acids. V lost 3 bases, J lost 2 bases, and 5 bases stayed unmatched. The CDR3 here is CSASPSGGFTDTQYF. The CDR3 DNA is TGCAGTGCTAGTCCTAGCGGGGGATTCACAGATACGCAGTATTTT.

Points on this clonotype: A much larger clone sits a single nucleotide away, making a read error possible. The genes are TRBV18 and TRBJ2-1; D gene unclear. The ends were cut back, 6 bases at V and 7 bases at J, with 16 bases in the middle. This CDR3 contains 14 residues. Germline V CDR1 and CDR2: KGHSH, LQKENI. The CDR3 sequence: CASSITIQRNEQFF. The CDR3 DNA sequence: TGTGCCAGCTCGATTACTATTCAACGGAATGAGCAGTTCTTC.

This clonotype has ten or more counts. The chain uses TRBV3-1 and TRBJ2-7, with TRBD1 as a possible D gene (5 bases). V lost 3 bases, J lost 7 bases, and 16 bases lay in between. Germline values: CDR1 LGHDT, CDR2 YNNKEL (reference sequence). This CDR3 has 14 amino acids. The CDR3 bases are TGTGCCAGCAGCCAGGACACCCACATGGAGGAGCAGTACTTC. Its translation is CASSQDTHMEEQYF.

This clonotype was seen ten or more times. The rearrangement uses TRBV28 and TRBJ2-4; 10 nucleotides agree with TRBD2. CDR3 length equals 19 residues. V lost 6 bases and J lost 3; bases outside the gene matches: 17. Germline V gene lookup returns CDR1 MDHEN and CDR2 SYDVKM. This chain's CDR3 is CASSPGYFGTSVHKNIQYF. As DNA, the CDR3 is TGTGCCAGCAGCCCCGGTTATTTCGGGACTAGCGTTCACAAAAACATTCAGTACTTC.

The sample holds many counts of this clonotype. The CDR3 is CASSNDEGLAGNNEQFF. The CDR3 DNA follows: TGTGCCAGCAGCAACGACGAGGGACTAGCGGGGAACAATGAGCAGTTCTTC. The chain has TRBV11-3 and TRBJ2-1, with TRBD2 matching over 13 bases. CDR1 and CDR2 (germline): SGHNT, YENEEA. Germline trimming cut 5 bases from V and 5 bases from J; bases unmatched to any gene: 9. This CDR3 has 17 amino acids.

Concerning this clonotype itself: One base away lies a much larger clone, so this may be a sequencing read error. The rearrangement uses TRBV2 and TRBJ1-2; a weak D match, TRBD1 (5 bases). CDR3 length: 14 amino acids. Germline CDR1 and CDR2: SNHLY and FYNNEI. CDR3 in DNA: TGTGCCTGCAGTGATGCAGGGTGGGCGCATGGCTACACCTTC. As protein: CACSDAGWAHGYTF.

The V and J genes are TRBV24-1 and TRBJ2-5; TRBD1 agrees at 9 bases. Per the germline V gene, CDR1 is KGHDR and CDR2 is SFDVKD. The ends lost 3 bases at V and 2 bases at J; junction bases unmatched: 9. The CDR3 extends over 17 amino acids. The CDR3, as DNA: TGTGCCACCAGTGATATCAAGGACAGGGGTGGTCAAGAGACCCAGTACTTC. Translation gives CATSDIKDRGGQETQYF.

The V call is TRBV18, the J call TRBJ2-1, with a weak D call TRBD2 (6 bases). This CDR3 is 15 amino acids long. The V end was cut by 6 bases, the J end by 5 bases, with 17 bases between. CDR1 is KGHSH and CDR2 is LQKENI in the germline V gene. The CDR3 DNA reads as TGTGCCAGCTCTAAGTTGGGGACTCACGACAATGAGCAGTTCTTC. Protein: CASSKLGTHDNEQFF. The full variable domain, completed using reference TRBV18 and TRBJ2-1, is NAGVMQNPRHLVRRRGQEARLRCSPMKGHSHVYWYRQLPEEGLKFMVYLQKENIIDESGMPKERFSAEFPKEGPSILRIQQVVRGDSAAYFCASSKLGTHDNEQFFGPGTRLTVL.

This clonotype showed up many times. The chain links TRBV10-1 to TRBJ1-1; 9 bases are shared with TRBD1. In germline, CDR1 is WNHNN, CDR2 SYGVQD (reference sequence). This CDR3 spans 14 amino acids. The V gene end was trimmed by 3 bases and the J gene end by 4 bases; junction bases not matched to a gene: 3. The CDR3 DNA sequence: TGCGCCAGCAGTGACACGACAGGGGGCACTGAAGCTTTCTTT. Translated, it gives CASSDTTGGTEAFF.

This clonotype was counted only a few times. The chain recombines TRBV6-2 or TRBV6-3 with TRBJ2-7; the match to TRBD2 covers 14 bases. The V and J ends lost 9 bases and 6 bases, in that order; junction bases with no gene match: 10. This CDR3 comprises 15 residues. CDR1 is MNHEY, CDR2 SVGEGT, per germline. CDR3 coding DNA: TGTGCCAGTACGGGACTAGCGGGAGAGTTGGGCGAGCAGTACTTC. Translation gives CASTGLAGELGEQYF.

This clonotype was picked up a small number of times. Written as DNA, the CDR3 is TGTGCCAGCAGTCCAGCCAGGGGGTCCATGGGGGAGCTGTTTTTT. Protein: CASSPARGSMGELFF. The chain combines TRBV12-3 or TRBV12-4 with TRBJ2-2, with TRBD1 matching 7 bases. The CDR3 has 15 residues. The J segment lost 8 bases and the V segment lost 5 bases, leaving 11 bases of the junction unmatched.

This clonotype was seen at least ten times. The DNA for the CDR3 is TGCAGTGCTAGGACAGCAAACTCCTACGAGCAGTACTTC. Amino acids: CSARTANSYEQYF. V is TRBV20-1 and J is TRBJ2-7; weak D call: TRBD1 (5 bases). There are 13 residues in the CDR3. Germline loops: CDR1 DFQATT, CDR2 SNEGSKA (reference sequence). V was shortened by 3 bases and J by 0 bases, with 9 bases between the two germline ends.